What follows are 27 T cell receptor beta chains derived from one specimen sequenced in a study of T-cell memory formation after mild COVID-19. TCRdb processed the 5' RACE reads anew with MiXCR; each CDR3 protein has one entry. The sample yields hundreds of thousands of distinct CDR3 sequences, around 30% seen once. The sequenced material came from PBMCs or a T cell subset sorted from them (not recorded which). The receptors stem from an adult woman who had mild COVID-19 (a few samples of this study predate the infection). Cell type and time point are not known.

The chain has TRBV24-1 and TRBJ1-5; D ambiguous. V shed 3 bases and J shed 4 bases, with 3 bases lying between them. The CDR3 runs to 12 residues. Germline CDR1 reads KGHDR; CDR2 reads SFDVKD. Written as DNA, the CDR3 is TGTGCCACCAGTGATACAAATCAGCCCCAGCATTTT. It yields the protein CATSDTNQPQHF.

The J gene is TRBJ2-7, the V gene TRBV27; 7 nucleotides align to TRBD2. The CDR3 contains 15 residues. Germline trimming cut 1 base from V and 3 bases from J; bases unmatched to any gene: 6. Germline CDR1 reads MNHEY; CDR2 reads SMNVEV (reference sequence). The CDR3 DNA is TGTGCCAGCAGTTTATGGGGGAGGGTAGGCTACGAGCAGTACTTC. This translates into CASSLWGRVGYEQYF.

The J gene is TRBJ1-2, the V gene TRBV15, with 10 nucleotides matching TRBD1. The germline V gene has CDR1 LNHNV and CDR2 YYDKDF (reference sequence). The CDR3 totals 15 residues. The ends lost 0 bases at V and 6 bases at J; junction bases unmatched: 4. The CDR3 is CATSRDWTGGDGYTF. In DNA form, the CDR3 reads TGTGCCACCAGCAGAGATTGGACAGGGGGAGATGGCTACACCTTC.

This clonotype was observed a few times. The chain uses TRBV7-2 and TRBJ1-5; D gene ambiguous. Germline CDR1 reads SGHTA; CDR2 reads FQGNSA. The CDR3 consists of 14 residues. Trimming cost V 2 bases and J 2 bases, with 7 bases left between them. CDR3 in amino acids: CASSLYEGNQPQHF. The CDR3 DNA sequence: TGTGCCAGCAGCTTATATGAAGGCAATCAGCCCCAGCATTTT. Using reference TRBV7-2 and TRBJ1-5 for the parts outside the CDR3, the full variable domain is GAGVSQSPSNKVTEKGKDVELRCDPISGHTALYWYRQSLGQGLEFLIYFQGNSAPDKSGLPSDRFSAERTGGSVSTLTIQRTQQEDSAVYLCASSLYEGNQPQHFGDGTRLSIL.

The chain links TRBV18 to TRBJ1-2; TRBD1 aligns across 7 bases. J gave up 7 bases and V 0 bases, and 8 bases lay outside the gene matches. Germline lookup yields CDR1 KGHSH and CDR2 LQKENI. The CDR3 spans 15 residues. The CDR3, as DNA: TGTGCCAGCTCACCACCTGCCGACAGGGATGGTGGCTACACCTTC. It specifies CASSPPADRDGGYTF.

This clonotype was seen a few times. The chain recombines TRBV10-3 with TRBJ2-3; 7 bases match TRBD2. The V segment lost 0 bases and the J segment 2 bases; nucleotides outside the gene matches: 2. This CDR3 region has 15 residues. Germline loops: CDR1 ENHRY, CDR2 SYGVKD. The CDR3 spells CAISESGDYTDTQYF. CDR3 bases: TGTGCCATCAGTGAGTCGGGGGACTACACAGATACGCAGTATTTT.

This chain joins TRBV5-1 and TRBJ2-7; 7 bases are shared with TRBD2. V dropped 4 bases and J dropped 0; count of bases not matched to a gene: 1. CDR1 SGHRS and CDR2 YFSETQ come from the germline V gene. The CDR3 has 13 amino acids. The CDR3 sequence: CASSTGGSYEQYF. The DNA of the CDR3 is TGCGCCAGCAGCACGGGGGGCTCCTACGAGCAGTACTTC.

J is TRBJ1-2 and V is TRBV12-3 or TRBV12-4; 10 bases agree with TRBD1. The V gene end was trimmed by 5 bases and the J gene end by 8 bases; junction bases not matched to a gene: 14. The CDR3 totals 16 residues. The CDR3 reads CASSLRQGAKEDGYTF. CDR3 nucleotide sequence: TGTGCCAGCAGTCTGCGACAGGGGGCGAAGGAAGACGGCTACACCTTC.

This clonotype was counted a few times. The CDR3, as DNA: TGCGCCAGCAGCTTGTTGGTACTAGCTTCAGATACGCAGTATTTT. Encoded protein: CASSLLVLASDTQYF. This chain uses TRBV5-1 with TRBJ2-3, with D possibly TRBD2 on 6 matching bases. Germline CDR1 and CDR2: SGHRS and YFSETQ. This CDR3 has 15 amino acids. Trimming removed 1 base from V and 4 bases from J, with 13 bases in between.

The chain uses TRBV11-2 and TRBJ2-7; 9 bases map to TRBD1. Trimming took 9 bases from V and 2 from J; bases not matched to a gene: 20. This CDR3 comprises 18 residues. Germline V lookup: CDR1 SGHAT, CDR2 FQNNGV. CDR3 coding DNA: TGTGCCAGTATCCCGCGGACAGGGGTATCCGGGGCCCCCTACGAGCAGTACTTC. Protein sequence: CASIPRTGVSGAPYEQYF. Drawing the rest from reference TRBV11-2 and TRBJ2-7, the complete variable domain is EAGVAQSPRYKIIEKRQSVAFWCNPISGHATLYWYQQILGQGPKLLIQFQNNGVVDDSQLPKDRFSAERLKGVDSTLKIQPAKLEDSAVYLCASIPRTGVSGAPYEQYFGPGTRLTVT.

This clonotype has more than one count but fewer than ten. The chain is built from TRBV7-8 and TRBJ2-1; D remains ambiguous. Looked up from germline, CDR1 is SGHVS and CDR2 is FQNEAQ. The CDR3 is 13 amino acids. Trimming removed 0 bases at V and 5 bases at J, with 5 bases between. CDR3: CASSLALDNEQFF. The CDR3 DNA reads TGTGCCAGCAGCTTAGCTCTGGACAATGAGCAGTTCTTC.

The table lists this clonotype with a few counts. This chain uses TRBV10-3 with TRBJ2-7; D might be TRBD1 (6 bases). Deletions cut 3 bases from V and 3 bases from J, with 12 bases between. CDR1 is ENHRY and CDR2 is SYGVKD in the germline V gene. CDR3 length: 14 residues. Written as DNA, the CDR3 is TGTGCCATCAGTGACCAACAGGGCTACTACGAGCAGTACTTC. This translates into CAISDQQGYYEQYF.

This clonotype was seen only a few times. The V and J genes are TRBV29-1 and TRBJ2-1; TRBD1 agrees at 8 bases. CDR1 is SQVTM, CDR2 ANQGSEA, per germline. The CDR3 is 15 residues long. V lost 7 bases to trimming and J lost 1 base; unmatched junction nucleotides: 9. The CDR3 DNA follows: TGCAGCGGGCGGACAGGGATTGGGTCCTACAATGAGCAGTTCTTC. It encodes CSGRTGIGSYNEQFF.

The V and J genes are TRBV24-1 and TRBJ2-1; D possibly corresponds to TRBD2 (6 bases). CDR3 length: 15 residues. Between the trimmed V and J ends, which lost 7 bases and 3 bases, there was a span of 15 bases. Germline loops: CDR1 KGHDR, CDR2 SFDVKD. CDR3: CATRSRGSIYNEQFF. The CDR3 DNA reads TGTGCCACCAGGTCCCGGGGGAGTATCTACAATGAGCAGTTCTTC.

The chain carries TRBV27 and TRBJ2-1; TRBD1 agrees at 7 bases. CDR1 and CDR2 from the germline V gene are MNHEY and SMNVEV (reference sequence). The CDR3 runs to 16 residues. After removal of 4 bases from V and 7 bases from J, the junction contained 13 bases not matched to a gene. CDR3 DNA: TGTGCCAGCAGTTCATCACAGGGGCTTAGGGTGAATGAGCAGTTCTTC. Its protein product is CASSSSQGLRVNEQFF.

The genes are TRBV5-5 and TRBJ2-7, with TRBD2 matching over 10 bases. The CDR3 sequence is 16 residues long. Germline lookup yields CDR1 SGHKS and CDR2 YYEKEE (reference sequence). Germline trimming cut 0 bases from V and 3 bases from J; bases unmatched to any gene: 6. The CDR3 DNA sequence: TGTGCCAGCAGCTTGGCGCTAGCGGGGGCGTTCTACGAGCAGTACTTC. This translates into CASSLALAGAFYEQYF.

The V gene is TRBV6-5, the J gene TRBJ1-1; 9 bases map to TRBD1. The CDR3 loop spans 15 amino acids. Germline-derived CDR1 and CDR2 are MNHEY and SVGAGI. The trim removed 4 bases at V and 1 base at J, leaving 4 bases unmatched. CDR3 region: CASSSGQGWNTEAFF. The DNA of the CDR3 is TGTGCCAGCAGTTCGGGACAGGGATGGAACACTGAAGCTTTCTTT.

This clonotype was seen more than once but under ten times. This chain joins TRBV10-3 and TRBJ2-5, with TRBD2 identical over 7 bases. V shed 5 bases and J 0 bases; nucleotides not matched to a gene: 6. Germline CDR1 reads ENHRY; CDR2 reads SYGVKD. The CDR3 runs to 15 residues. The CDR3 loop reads CAISWGGDYQETQYF. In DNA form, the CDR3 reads TGTGCCATCAGTTGGGGAGGGGACTACCAAGAGACCCAGTACTTC.

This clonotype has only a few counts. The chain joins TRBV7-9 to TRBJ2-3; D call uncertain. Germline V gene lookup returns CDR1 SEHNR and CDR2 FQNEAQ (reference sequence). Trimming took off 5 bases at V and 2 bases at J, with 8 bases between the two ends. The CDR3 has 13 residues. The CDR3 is CASSERLTDTQYF. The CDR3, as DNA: TGTGCCAGCAGCGAACGGCTCACAGATACGCAGTATTTT.

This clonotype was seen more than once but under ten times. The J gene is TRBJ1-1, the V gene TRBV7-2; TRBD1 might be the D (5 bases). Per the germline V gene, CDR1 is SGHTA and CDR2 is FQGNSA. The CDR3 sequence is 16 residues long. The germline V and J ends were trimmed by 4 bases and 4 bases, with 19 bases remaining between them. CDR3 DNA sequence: TGTGCCAGCAGCTCGCGGGGGACGGCGAGGAGCACTGAAGCTTTCTTT. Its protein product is CASSSRGTARSTEAFF.

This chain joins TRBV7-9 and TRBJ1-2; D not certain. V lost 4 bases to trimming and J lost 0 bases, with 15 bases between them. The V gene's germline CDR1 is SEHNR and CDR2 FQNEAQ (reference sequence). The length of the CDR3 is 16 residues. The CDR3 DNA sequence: TGTGCCAGCAGCTCCCCCGCAATTGCGGCTAACTATGGCTACACCTTC. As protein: CASSSPAIAANYGYTF.

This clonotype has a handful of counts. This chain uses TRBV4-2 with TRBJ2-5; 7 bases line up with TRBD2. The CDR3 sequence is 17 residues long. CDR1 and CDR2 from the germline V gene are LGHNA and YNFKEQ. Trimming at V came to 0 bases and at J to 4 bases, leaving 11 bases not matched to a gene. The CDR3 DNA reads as TGTGCCAGCAGCCAAGATCCAGCGGGGACGGTAGTAGAGACCCAGTACTTC. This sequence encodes CASSQDPAGTVVETQYF.

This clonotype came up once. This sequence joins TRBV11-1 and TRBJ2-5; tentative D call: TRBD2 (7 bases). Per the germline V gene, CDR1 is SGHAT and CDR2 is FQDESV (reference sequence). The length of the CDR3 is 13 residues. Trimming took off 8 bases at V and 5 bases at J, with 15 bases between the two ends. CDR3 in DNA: TGTGCCAGCGCTACGGGGGGCACGGAGACCCAGTACTTC. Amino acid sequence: CASATGGTETQYF.

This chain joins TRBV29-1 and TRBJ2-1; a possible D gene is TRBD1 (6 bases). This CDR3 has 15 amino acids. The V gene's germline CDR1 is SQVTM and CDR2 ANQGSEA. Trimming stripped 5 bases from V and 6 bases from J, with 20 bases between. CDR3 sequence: CSVYPRTEGINEQFF. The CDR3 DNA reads TGCAGCGTTTACCCAAGGACAGAGGGTATCAATGAGCAGTTCTTC.

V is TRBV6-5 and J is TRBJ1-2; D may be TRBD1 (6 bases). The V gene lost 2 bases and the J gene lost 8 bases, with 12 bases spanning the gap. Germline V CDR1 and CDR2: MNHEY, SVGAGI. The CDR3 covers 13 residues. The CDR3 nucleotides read TGTGCCAGCAGTTACGGCGGGGGGCCCGGCTACACCTTC. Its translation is CASSYGGGPGYTF.

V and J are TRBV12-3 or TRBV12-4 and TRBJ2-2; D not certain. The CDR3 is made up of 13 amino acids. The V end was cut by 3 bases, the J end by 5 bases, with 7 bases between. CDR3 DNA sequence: TGTGCCAGCAGTTTTTCACAGACCGGGGAGCTGTTTTTT. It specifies CASSFSQTGELFF.

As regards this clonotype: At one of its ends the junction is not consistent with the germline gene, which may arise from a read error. The CDR3: CASSVGGDPTGELFF. CDR3 nucleotide sequence: TGTGCCAGCAGCGTAGGGGGGGACCCCACCGGGGAGCTTTTTTTT. The J gene is TRBJ2-2, the V gene TRBV9; tentatively, D is TRBD2 (6 bases). Germline V CDR1 and CDR2: SGDLS, YYNGEE. The CDR3 has 15 amino acids.